This T cell receptor (beta chain) is drawn from a study of CD8+CD57+ T cells in acquired aplastic anemia. Looking at the study overall: DNA recovered from sorted CD4+ and CD8+ cells had a mean of about 3 ug. Findings and caveats of the study: The CD8+ Simpson's diversity of patients and controls was not significantly different.

From germline, CDR1 is SGDLS and CDR2 YYNGEE. Trimming cost V 0 bases and J 6 bases, with 16 bases left between them. CDR3 length equals 17 residues. This clonotype was seen once. Its target is unknown. Patients picked for sequencing had shown CD8+CD57+ cell expansion detected by flow cytometry. With no exception, the patients had severe acquired aplastic anemia. Genomic DNA was employed as the template in profiling TCR beta VDJ and CDR3. A single record per CDR3 protein comes from TCRdb applying MiXCR to the reads. The sample yields 450,000 to 600,000 distinct CDR3 sequences, under 40% seen once. Sequenced input: sorted CD4+, CD8+, or CD8+CD57+ T cells (not recorded which) from PBMCs. The chain couples TRBV9 to TRBJ1-6; no reliable D call. The receptor was isolated from a human donor with aplastic anemia. The CDR3 here is CASSVGVASGTNSPLHF. The CDR3 DNA follows: TGTGCCAGCAGCGTAGGGGTAGCATCAGGCACTAATTCACCCCTCCACTTT.